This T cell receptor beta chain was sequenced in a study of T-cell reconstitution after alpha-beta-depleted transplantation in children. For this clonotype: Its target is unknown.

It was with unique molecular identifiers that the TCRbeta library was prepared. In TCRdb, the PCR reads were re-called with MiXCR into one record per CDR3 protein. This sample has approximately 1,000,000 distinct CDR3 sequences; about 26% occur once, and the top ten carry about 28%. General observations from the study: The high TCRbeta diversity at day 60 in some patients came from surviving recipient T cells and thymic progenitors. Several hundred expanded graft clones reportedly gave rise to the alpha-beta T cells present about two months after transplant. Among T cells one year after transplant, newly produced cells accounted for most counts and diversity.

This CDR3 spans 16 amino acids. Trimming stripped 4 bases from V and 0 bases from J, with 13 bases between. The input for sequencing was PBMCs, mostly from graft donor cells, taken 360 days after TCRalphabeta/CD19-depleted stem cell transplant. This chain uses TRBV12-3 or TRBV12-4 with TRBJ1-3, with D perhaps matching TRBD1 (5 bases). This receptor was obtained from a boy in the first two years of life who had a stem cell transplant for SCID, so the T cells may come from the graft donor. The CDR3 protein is CASSSPGTGSGNTIYF. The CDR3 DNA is TGTGCCAGCAGTTCGCCCGGGACGGGCTCTGGAAACACCATATATTTT.